This T cell receptor (beta chain) comes out of a study of blood T cell repertoires in COVID-19. TCRdb's table, derived via immunoSEQ multiplex PCR, lists solely in-frame clones and lacks some. Of nearly 55,000 clones in the sample, 91% were seen once. The sequence came from a woman aged 55-70 years with active or convalescent COVID-19. Sequences were obtained from peripheral blood.

The CDR3 DNA follows: TGCGCCAGCAGCCAAGACAGGGCCGGAAACACCATATATTTT. It specifies CASSQDRAGNTIYF. The chain employs TRBV4-1 and TRBJ1-3; D possibly corresponds to TRBD1 (5 bases). This CDR3 comprises 14 residues. Per the germline V gene, CDR1 is MGHRA and CDR2 is YSYEKL. Trimming removed 0 bases from V and 4 bases from J, with 7 bases in between.